The sequence of this T cell receptor beta chain was determined in a study of cytomegalovirus exposure and HLA in healthy donors. PCR employed 60 Vbeta and 13 Jbeta primers. As handled by the study authors: A later analysis tallied tens of millions of unique TCR beta chains, approximately 11 million of them shared. Clones were sequenced by immunoSEQ multiplex PCR, and TCRdb holds only the in-frame ones, with some missing. V and J calls and clone size follow that table, whereas D and trimming were derived from the DNA. The top ten clones hold over 4% of a sample with some 150,000 clones, 72% of them seen once. The CDR3 loop spans 17 amino acids. Germline CDR1 reads LNHNV; CDR2 reads YYDKDF (reference sequence). J gave up 2 bases and V 0 bases, and 4 bases lay outside the gene matches.

The J gene is TRBJ1-5, the V gene TRBV15; TRBD1 matches at 10 bases. This clonotype was obtained from a man aged 50 to 59 in good health and CMV-seropositive. The sequencing sample was made of PBMCs. The CDR3 spells CATSRDSGQGGNQPQHF. CDR3 DNA: TGTGCCACCAGCAGAGATTCCGGACAGGGGGGCAATCAGCCCCAGCATTTT.